The T cell receptor (beta chain) described here comes from a study of shared clonotypes between healthy human individuals. The study, taken as a whole, reports: Rarefaction exposed incomplete sorted-subset sequencing despite large depth.

This clone has a handful of counts. The target antigen is unknown. In replicate PCRs of sorted subsets, roughly 200 ng DNA, roughly 27,000 T cell genomes, was used. Measured with immunoSEQ multiplex PCR; TCRdb has only the in-frame clones, and not every one. This sample has some 2 million clones, with around 96% found just once. Cells designated naive CD8 were CD45RO-negative and were positively selected for CCR7, with terminally differentiated effector memory CD45RA+ cells excluded. Sequencing used naive CD8+ T cells sorted from blood. The TCR was taken from a man aged 18 to 29 in good health.

CDR3 region: CASSLPGSSYNSPLHF. The DNA for the CDR3 is TGTGCCAGCAGCTTACCGGGGAGCTCCTATAATTCACCCCTCCACTTT. The chain has TRBV5-6 and TRBJ1-6; D is unclear. Germline V gene data show CDR1 as SGHDT and CDR2 as YYEEEE. This CDR3 contains 16 residues. V was pared by 2 bases and J by 0 bases, with 9 bases between. The whole variable domain, remainder taken from reference TRBV5-6 and TRBJ1-6, is DAGVTQSPTHLIKTRGQQVTLRCSPKSGHDTVSWYQQALGQGPQFIFQYYEEEERQRGNFPDRFSGHQFPNYSSELNVNALLLGDSALYLCASSLPGSSYNSPLHFGNGTRLTVT.